These 26 T cell receptor beta chains share one sample of origin, sequenced in a study of blood T cell repertoires in COVID-19. Repertoires were generated with immunoSEQ multiplex PCR, while TCRdb's copy carries only in-frame clones and drops some. Here the sample spans fewer than 150,000 clones, 77% being singletons. Sequencing was carried out using peripheral blood. All receptors derive from a man of 80 years or more with acute or convalescent COVID-19.

This chain links TRBV7-2 with TRBJ2-7; D is ambiguous. CDR1 is SGHTA, CDR2 FQGNSA, per germline. The CDR3 sequence is 14 residues long. The V end lost 2 bases, the J end lost 5 bases, and 13 bases lay between the germline ends. Here the CDR3 DNA reads TGTGCCAGCAGCTTAAACCGCAGAATTAACGAGCAGTACTTC. It codes for CASSLNRRINEQYF.

To note about this clone: Other DNA sequences in this specimen translate into the identical CDR3. The CDR3 DNA follows: TGTGCCAGCAGCTTCACAGGGGGCACTGAAGCTTTCTTT. This codes for CASSFTGGTEAFF. The chain combines TRBV7-2 with TRBJ1-1; 8 nucleotides agree with TRBD1. J lost 4 bases, V lost 3 bases, and 1 base had no gene match. The CDR3 covers 13 residues. Germline CDR1 and CDR2: SGHTA and FQGNSA.

The V call is TRBV6-5, the J call TRBJ2-2, with D perhaps TRBD1 (6 bases). Looked up from germline, CDR1 is MNHEY and CDR2 is SVGAGI. CDR3 length: 15 amino acids. The ends were cut back, 0 bases at V and 4 bases at J, with 9 bases in the middle. CDR3 bases: TGTGCCAGCAGTTACTCTGGGGGCGGCACCGGGGAGCTGTTTTTT. It codes for CASSYSGGGTGELFF.

The chain employs TRBV5-4 and TRBJ2-7; 9 nucleotides line up with TRBD2. V trimming: 3 bases; J trimming: 3 bases; junction bases outside the gene matches: 10. CDR1 is SGHNT, CDR2 YYREEE, per germline (reference sequence). This CDR3 contains 16 residues. In nucleotides, the CDR3 is TGTGCCAGCAGCTCCGGGCTGCGGGGGGGCCTCTACGAGCAGTACTTC. Its protein is CASSSGLRGGLYEQYF. The full variable domain, completed using reference TRBV5-4 and TRBJ2-7, is ETGVTQSPTHLIKTRGQQVTLRCSSQSGHNTVSWYQQALGQGPQFIFQYYREEENGRGNFPPRFSGLQFPNYSSELNVNALELDDSALYLCASSSGLRGGLYEQYFGPGTRLTVT.

The chain is built from TRBV30 and TRBJ2-7, with TRBD1 matching 10 bases. Germline trimming cut 5 bases from V and 1 base from J; bases unmatched to any gene: 14. The germline V gene encodes CDR1 GTSNPN and CDR2 SVGIG (reference sequence). This CDR3 has 17 residues. The CDR3 loop is CAWVPRPGTGVSYEQYF. The CDR3 nucleotides are TGTGCCTGGGTCCCCAGACCCGGGACAGGGGTTTCCTACGAGCAGTACTTC.

The genes are TRBV5-4 and TRBJ2-1; the D gene is possibly TRBD2 (6 bases). V was trimmed by 0 bases and J by 2 bases, leaving 9 bases between them. CDR1 is SGHNT and CDR2 is YYREEE in the germline V gene (reference sequence). The CDR3 loop spans 15 amino acids. This CDR3 reads CASSLEGGAYNEQFF. The DNA of the CDR3 is TGTGCCAGCAGCTTGGAGGGCGGGGCCTACAATGAGCAGTTCTTC.

The chain combines TRBV11-1 with TRBJ1-4, with D possibly TRBD1 on 6 matching bases. Trimming took 5 bases from V and 6 from J, leaving 10 bases between them. Germline V CDR1 and CDR2: SGHAT, FQDESV (reference sequence). The CDR3 loop spans 13 amino acids. DNA of the CDR3: TGTGCCAGCAGCAAGGGACATGATGAAAAACTGTTTTTT. Translation: CASSKGHDEKLFF. The whole variable domain, remainder taken from reference TRBV11-1 and TRBJ1-4, is EAEVAQSPRYKITEKSQAVAFWCDPISGHATLYWYRQILGQGPELLVQFQDESVVDDSQLPKDRFSAERLKGVDSTLKIQPAELGDSAMYLCASSKGHDEKLFFGSGTQLSVL.

The genes are TRBV11-2 and TRBJ2-5, with TRBD2 identical over 10 bases. Trimming at V came to 0 bases and at J to 7 bases, leaving 8 bases not matched to a gene. The CDR3 spans 16 residues. Germline CDR1 is SGHAT and CDR2 is FQNNGV. This chain's CDR3 is CASSLEASGGLTTQYF. The DNA of the CDR3 is TGTGCCAGCAGCTTAGAAGCTAGCGGGGGCCTGACGACCCAGTACTTC.

The chain links TRBV28 to TRBJ1-6; 7 bases match TRBD1. V trimming: 2 bases; J trimming: 2 bases; junction bases outside the gene matches: 3. The CDR3 extends over 16 amino acids. Per the germline V gene, CDR1 is MDHEN and CDR2 is SYDVKM. The CDR3 sequence is CASSLQGGPYNSPLHF. Here the CDR3 DNA reads TGTGCCAGCAGTTTACAGGGGGGACCCTATAATTCACCCCTCCACTTT.

V gene TRBV11-2 combines with J gene TRBJ2-7; D might be TRBD2 (5 bases). Trimming took 5 bases from V and 5 from J, leaving 13 bases between them. The CDR3 totals 13 residues. CDR1 and CDR2 from the germline V gene are SGHAT and FQNNGV. CDR3 DNA sequence: TGTGCCAGCAGCCCCCGAGGGTTCCACGAGCAGTACTTC. Translated: CASSPRGFHEQYF.

The chain has TRBV6-1 and TRBJ2-2; D is unresolved. Germline-derived CDR1 and CDR2 are MNHNS and SASEGT. Trimming shortened V by 3 bases and J by 8 bases, and 7 bases separated the two germline ends. This CDR3 has 12 residues. DNA of the CDR3: TGTGCCAGCAGTGATTTTCGGGGGGAGCTGTTTTTT. Translation gives CASSDFRGELFF.

The rearrangement joins TRBV6-6 to TRBJ2-3; 8 nucleotides align to TRBD2. V dropped 7 bases and J dropped 3; count of bases not matched to a gene: 3. CDR1 is MNHNY, CDR2 SVGAGI, per germline (reference sequence). The CDR3 has 13 residues. In nucleotides, the CDR3 is TGTGCCAGCATGAGCGGGGGAACAGATACGCAGTATTTT. Protein product: CASMSGGTDTQYF.

This clone was seen only once. The chain has TRBV21-1 and TRBJ1-2; the table's TRBD1 call for D was not verified on the DNA. TRBV21-1 is flagged as a pseudogene. The CDR3 spans 13 residues. The CDR3 region is CASTRDRGLGYTF. The DNA of the CDR3 is TGTGCCAGCACCCGAGACAGGGGGCTAGGCTACACCTTC.

The V and J genes are TRBV6-6 and TRBJ2-2; 8 nucleotides line up with TRBD1. The CDR3 is 13 residues long. The V and J ends lost 6 bases and 6 bases, in that order; junction bases with no gene match: 3. In germline, CDR1 is MNHNY, CDR2 SVGAGI (reference sequence). The CDR3 loop reads CASRGQGPGELFF. CDR3 coding DNA: TGTGCCAGCAGAGGACAGGGCCCCGGGGAGCTGTTTTTT.

V gene TRBV6-1 combines with J gene TRBJ2-3; TRBD2 is a possible D gene (5 bases). In germline, CDR1 is MNHNS, CDR2 SASEGT. V lost 3 bases and J 9 bases, leaving 7 bases between the germline ends. The CDR3 loop spans 11 amino acids. CDR3 in DNA: TGTGCCAGCAGTGAGACTACCACGCAGTATTTT. Translating it yields CASSETTTQYF.

The chain joins TRBV6-5 to TRBJ1-3; D is unclear. There are 15 residues in the CDR3. Germline-derived CDR1 and CDR2 are MNHEY and SVGAGI. V shed 0 bases and J shed 0 bases, with 6 bases lying between them. The CDR3 is CASSYSPYSGNTIYF. CDR3 sequence (DNA): TGTGCCAGCAGTTACTCACCCTACTCTGGAAACACCATATATTTT.

The chain combines TRBV5-6 with TRBJ2-7; perhaps TRBD1 as D (6 bases). The CDR3 totals 15 residues. CDR1 is SGHDT, CDR2 YYEEEE, per germline. V lost 2 bases and J lost 0, with 12 bases in between. The chain's CDR3 is CASSFRGTSSYEQYF. The CDR3, as DNA: TGTGCCAGCAGCTTCAGGGGCACTAGCTCCTACGAGCAGTACTTC.

Of note for this clone: At one boundary the junction diverges from the germline segment, which might be a read error. J is TRBJ2-2 and V is TRBV5-1, with a weak D call TRBD2 (6 bases). Per germline, CDR1 SGHRS and CDR2 YFSETQ. The CDR3 runs 15 residues. This CDR3 reads CASGFQGGDTGELFF. CDR3 bases: TGCGCCAGCGGCTTCCAGGGAGGAGACACCGGGGAGCTGTTTTTT.

This clone was observed at least ten times. The rearrangement links TRBV10-1 to TRBJ1-5; D not resolved. The V end lost 0 bases, the J end lost 6 bases, and 18 bases lay between the germline ends. Germline loops: CDR1 WNHNN, CDR2 SYGVQD (reference sequence). The CDR3 is 17 amino acids. The CDR3 DNA sequence: TGCGCCAGCAGTGAGTCTCGTGTTCGGGGTAGTGGTCAGCCCCAGCATTTT. Translated, it gives CASSESRVRGSGQPQHF.

The chain joins TRBV18 to TRBJ2-7, with D possibly matching TRBD2 (5 bases). CDR1 is KGHSH, CDR2 LQKENI, per germline. V lost 2 bases to trimming and J lost 0 bases, with 11 bases between them. This CDR3 region has 15 residues. The DNA for the CDR3 is TGTGCCAGCTCACCAGTATTGGGGAGCTCCTACGAGCAGTACTTC. Translating it yields CASSPVLGSSYEQYF.

The chain carries TRBV5-5 and TRBJ2-4; weak D call: TRBD2 (6 bases). V was shortened by 4 bases and J by 0 bases, with 23 bases between the two germline ends. The CDR3 runs to 19 residues. Germline CDR1 is SGHKS and CDR2 is YYEKEE (reference sequence). The DNA for the CDR3 is TGTGCCAGCAGCAATGATCTTACTTCCCCGGGAGAAGCCAAAAACATTCAGTACTTC. This codes for CASSNDLTSPGEAKNIQYF.

The V call is TRBV3-1 (or the pseudogene TRBV3-2), the J call TRBJ1-1; no clear D gene. Germline values: CDR1 LGHDT, CDR2 YNNKEL (reference sequence). V lost 4 bases, J lost 2 bases, and 11 bases lay in between. The CDR3 has 14 amino acids. The CDR3 nucleotides read TGTGCCAGCAGCCCCTTGGGAGGAAACACTGAAGCTTTCTTT. This codes for CASSPLGGNTEAFF.

V and J are TRBV7-2 and TRBJ2-7, with 8 bases that match TRBD1. The CDR3 sequence is 16 residues long. Germline CDR1 reads SGHTA; CDR2 reads FQGNSA. The trim removed 3 bases at V and 4 bases at J, leaving 11 bases unmatched. The CDR3 region has the DNA TGTGCCAGCAGCTTGTCCTTCGCAGGGGGCTGGTACGAGCAGTACTTC. Amino acids: CASSLSFAGGWYEQYF.

This clone was detected a few times. The chain uses TRBV6-2 or TRBV6-3 and TRBJ2-7, with a tentative D call TRBD1 (6 bases). Germline values: CDR1 MNHEY, CDR2 SVGEGT. The CDR3 loop spans 14 amino acids. The ends were cut back, 6 bases at V and 0 bases at J, with 12 bases in the middle. The CDR3 here is CASSLEGVSYEQYF. The CDR3 DNA follows: TGTGCCAGCAGCCTTGAGGGGGTCTCCTACGAGCAGTACTTC.

The V gene is TRBV5-5, the J gene TRBJ2-3; 14 bases match TRBD2. Germline lookup yields CDR1 SGHKS and CDR2 YYEKEE (reference sequence). This CDR3 is built from 19 residues. V gave up 5 bases and J gave up 0 bases; unmatched junction bases: 11. In DNA, the CDR3 is TGTGCCAGCAGTCTTTGGATGGGACTAGCGGGGGCTAGCACAGATACGCAGTATTTT. It codes for CASSLWMGLAGASTDTQYF.

V is TRBV7-2 and J is TRBJ2-7; TRBD2 matches 12 bases. V was clipped by 5 bases and J by 2 bases; unmatched bases: 4. CDR1 and CDR2 from the germline V gene are SGHTA and FQGNSA. This CDR3 has 15 residues. The CDR3 nucleotides read TGTGCCAGCAGCCAACTAGCGGGGGGTGCCTACGAGCAGTACTTC. This codes for CASSQLAGGAYEQYF.